This TCR beta chain came from a study of blood T cell repertoires in COVID-19. Looking at the study overall: T cells, B-cell-depleted T cells, or PBMCs supplied cDNA or gDNA.

Under the authors' procedure: Using reference gene primer amplification, nucleated cell counts were estimated. Assay used: immunoSEQ multiplex PCR; TCRdb lists only in-frame clones, some missing. V and J calls and clone size are copied from that table; D and trimming were computed from the DNA. The top ten hold 11% of the sample, which has approximately 320,000 clones, about nine tenths seen once. The CDR3 extends over 14 amino acids. V lost 6 bases and J lost 7; bases outside the gene matches: 9. CDR1 is PRHDT, CDR2 FYEKMQ, per germline (reference sequence). Seattle cases were enrolled at active infection and followed longitudinally.

The chain links TRBV13 to TRBJ1-5; 7 nucleotides align to TRBD1. The receptor was derived from a woman aged 25 to 39 with COVID-19, enrolled during active disease. Sequenced sample: peripheral blood. The CDR3 nucleotides are TGTGCCAGCAGTTCACAGGGGTATGGGCAGCCCCAGCATTTT. Protein product: CASSSQGYGQPQHF.